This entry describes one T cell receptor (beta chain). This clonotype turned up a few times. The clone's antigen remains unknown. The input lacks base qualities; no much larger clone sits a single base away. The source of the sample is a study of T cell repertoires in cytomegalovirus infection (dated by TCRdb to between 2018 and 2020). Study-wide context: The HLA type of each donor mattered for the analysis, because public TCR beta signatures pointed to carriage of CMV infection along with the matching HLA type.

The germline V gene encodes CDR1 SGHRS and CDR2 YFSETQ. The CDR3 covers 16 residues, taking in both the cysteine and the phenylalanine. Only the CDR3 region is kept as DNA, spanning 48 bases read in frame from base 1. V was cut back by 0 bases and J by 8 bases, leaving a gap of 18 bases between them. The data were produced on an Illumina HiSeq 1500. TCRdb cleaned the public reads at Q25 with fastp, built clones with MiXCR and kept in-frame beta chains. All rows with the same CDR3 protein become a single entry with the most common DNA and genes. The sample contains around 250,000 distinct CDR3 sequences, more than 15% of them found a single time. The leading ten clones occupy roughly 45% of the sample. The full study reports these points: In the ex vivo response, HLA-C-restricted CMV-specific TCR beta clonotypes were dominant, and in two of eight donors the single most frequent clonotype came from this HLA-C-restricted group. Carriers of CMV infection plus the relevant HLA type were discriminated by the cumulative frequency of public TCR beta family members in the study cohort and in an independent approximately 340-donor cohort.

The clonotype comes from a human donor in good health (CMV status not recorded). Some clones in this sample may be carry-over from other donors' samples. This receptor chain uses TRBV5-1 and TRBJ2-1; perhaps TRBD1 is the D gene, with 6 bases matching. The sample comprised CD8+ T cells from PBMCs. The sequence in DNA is TGCGCCAGCAGCTTGGCCGTTGGGGGCGGATTAGATGAGCAGTTCTTC. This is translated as CASSLAVGGGLDEQFF. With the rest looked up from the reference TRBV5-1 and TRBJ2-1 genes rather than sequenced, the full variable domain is KAGVTQTPRYLIKTRGQQVTLSCSPISGHRSVSWYQQTPGQGLQFLFEYFSETQRNKGNFPGRFSGRQFSNSRSEMNVSTLELGDSALYLCASSLAVGGGLDEQFFGPGTRLTVL.